The 27 T cell receptor beta chains below come from one sample, sequenced in a study of blood T cell repertoires in COVID-19. The protocol was immunoSEQ multiplex PCR, while the TCRdb copy is restricted to in-frame clones and leaves out a portion. The sample carries 150,000 to 200,000 clones, less than 90% recorded once. Sequencing was done on a sample of peripheral blood. The receptor source for this set is a woman aged 70 to 79 with COVID-19, enrolled during active disease.

The rearrangement links TRBV7-2 to TRBJ1-6, with D tentatively TRBD1 (6 bases). Germline CDR1 reads SGHTA; CDR2 reads FQGNSA. The CDR3 sequence is 15 residues long. Trimming cost V 5 bases and J 5 bases, with 13 bases left between them. The DNA for the CDR3 is TGTGCCAGCAGCCTAGGACAGATCCATAATTCACCCCTCCACTTT. Encoded protein: CASSLGQIHNSPLHF.

This chain connects TRBV12-3 or TRBV12-4 to TRBJ2-4; D is ambiguous. The V end lost 3 bases, the J end lost 13 bases, and 13 bases lay between the germline ends. The CDR3 sequence is 12 residues long. CDR3 nucleotide sequence: TGTGCCAGCAGTTTTACAGATACTCTACAGTACTTC. It specifies CASSFTDTLQYF.

This chain links TRBV5-8 with TRBJ2-4; 10 nucleotides match TRBD1. V lost 5 bases, J lost 0 bases, and 5 bases stayed unmatched. The CDR3 runs to 16 residues. Germline-derived CDR1 and CDR2 are SGHTS and YDEGEE. This chain's CDR3 is CASSYGQGGAKNIQYF. DNA for the CDR3: TGTGCCAGCAGTTATGGACAGGGGGGAGCCAAAAACATTCAGTACTTC.

CDR3 in amino acids: CASSLARTVYGAEAFF. CDR3 in DNA: TGTGCCAGCAGCTTAGCCCGGACAGTGTATGGGGCTGAAGCTTTCTTT. The chain has TRBV7-2 and TRBJ1-1; TRBD1 is a possible D gene (6 bases). V was pared by 0 bases and J by 6 bases, with 17 bases between. Germline V gene lookup returns CDR1 SGHTA and CDR2 FQGNSA. The CDR3 covers 16 residues.

J is TRBJ2-5 and V is TRBV7-7; 7 nucleotides line up with TRBD2. The germline gives CDR1 SSHAT, CDR2 FNYEAQ (reference sequence). V dropped 3 bases and J dropped 2; count of bases not matched to a gene: 6. The CDR3 runs to 15 residues. The CDR3 region is CASSFSGPPQETQYF. The CDR3 DNA is TGTGCCAGCAGCTTTAGCGGGCCGCCTCAAGAGACCCAGTACTTC.

The gene calls are TRBV9 and TRBJ1-1, with 7 bases matching TRBD1. The CDR3 totals 13 residues. CDR1 is SGDLS, CDR2 YYNGEE, per germline. V gave up 0 bases and J gave up 11 bases; unmatched junction bases: 7. The CDR3 nucleotides read TGTGCCAGCAGCGTAGGGGTTGAGGGGGCGGCTTTCTTT. Translated, it gives CASSVGVEGAAFF.

This rearrangement joins TRBV24-1 to TRBJ1-5, with 9 bases matching TRBD1. Germline trimming cut 9 bases from V and 2 bases from J; bases unmatched to any gene: 4. CDR1 KGHDR and CDR2 SFDVKD come from the germline V gene. The CDR3 is 14 residues long. The CDR3 protein is CATGTGRGNQPQHF. CDR3 in DNA: TGTGCCACCGGGACAGGGAGGGGCAATCAGCCCCAGCATTTT.

This chain joins TRBV18 and TRBJ1-5; D is unresolved. The germline V gene encodes CDR1 KGHSH and CDR2 LQKENI. The V end lost 5 bases, the J end lost 4 bases, and 9 bases lay between the germline ends. CDR3 length: 13 residues. CDR3 coding DNA: TGTGCCAGCTCATCGGACTCGAATCAGCCCCAGCATTTT. Its protein product is CASSSDSNQPQHF.

The chain joins TRBV6-5 to TRBJ2-3, with TRBD1 identical over 8 bases. CDR1 and CDR2 (germline): MNHEY, SVGAGI. The CDR3 length is 14 residues. With 7 bases clipped from V and 3 bases from J, the junction kept 6 bases outside the gene matches. The CDR3 nucleotides are TGTGCCAGCATGGACAGGGCGGTTACAGATACGCAGTATTTT. It translates to CASMDRAVTDTQYF.

CDR3 in amino acids: CASSLAAGRRTGELFF. The CDR3 nucleotides read TGCGCCAGCAGCTTGGCCGCGGGGAGGAGGACCGGGGAGCTGTTTTTT. V and J are TRBV5-1 and TRBJ2-2, with D possibly matching TRBD2 (6 bases). CDR1 is SGHRS and CDR2 is YFSETQ in the germline V gene. The CDR3 runs to 16 residues. Trimming shortened V by 0 bases and J by 5 bases, and 14 bases separated the two germline ends.

This chain joins TRBV7-2 and TRBJ1-1, with TRBD1 matching over 10 bases. The V segment lost 5 bases and the J segment 5 bases; nucleotides outside the gene matches: 5. The length of the CDR3 is 14 residues. The germline V gene has CDR1 SGHTA and CDR2 FQGNSA. DNA for the CDR3: TGTGCCAGCAGCACGGGACAGGGGTGGACTGAAGCTTTCTTT. Encoded protein: CASSTGQGWTEAFF.

This clone was seen more than once but under ten times. This chain uses TRBV6-5 with TRBJ2-2; D remains ambiguous. Deletions cut 1 base from V and 2 bases from J, with 11 bases between. The germline gives CDR1 MNHEY, CDR2 SVGAGI. CDR3 length: 16 residues. DNA for the CDR3: TGTGCCAGCAGTTACTTACGGAGCTTCAACACCGGGGAGCTGTTTTTT. Amino acids: CASSYLRSFNTGELFF.

The chain has TRBV27 and TRBJ1-1, with TRBD1 as a possible D gene (5 bases). The germline V gene encodes CDR1 MNHEY and CDR2 SMNVEV (reference sequence). The CDR3 loop spans 16 amino acids. Between the trimmed V and J ends, which lost 7 bases and 3 bases, there was a span of 21 bases. The CDR3 region is CASTPRGGVQDTEAFF. In nucleotides, the CDR3 is TGTGCCAGCACCCCCCGGGGAGGGGTTCAGGACACTGAAGCTTTCTTT.

This chain connects TRBV7-9 to TRBJ2-1, with TRBD1 matching 7 bases. Germline trimming cut 5 bases from V and 16 bases from J; bases unmatched to any gene: 14. CDR3 length: 13 residues. From germline, CDR1 is SEHNR and CDR2 FQNEAQ (reference sequence). CDR3 loop: CASSPQTGTSTFF. CDR3 DNA: TGTGCCAGCAGCCCGCAGACAGGGACGAGCACATTCTTC.

The chain couples TRBV19 to TRBJ2-5; TRBD1 aligns across 9 bases. The J segment lost 3 bases and the V segment lost 3 bases, leaving 5 bases of the junction unmatched. This CDR3 is 15 amino acids long. Germline V gene data show CDR1 as LNHDA and CDR2 as SQIVND (reference sequence). As DNA, the CDR3 is TGTGCCAGTAGTATCTCCTGGACAGGGGAAGAGACCCAGTACTTC. As protein: CASSISWTGEETQYF.

The chain joins TRBV28 to TRBJ2-7; 10 nucleotides line up with TRBD2. Germline V gene lookup returns CDR1 MDHEN and CDR2 SYDVKM. The length of the CDR3 is 18 residues. The V segment lost 6 bases and the J segment 7 bases; nucleotides outside the gene matches: 21. In DNA form, the CDR3 reads TGTGCCAGCAGGGGGGGGACGGCAGGACTAGCGGACCCCCGGGAGCAGTACTTC. The encoded protein is CASRGGTAGLADPREQYF.

This clone was seen only a few times. The CDR3 DNA reads TGTGCCAGCAGAGGCGGGACAGGGGGCATCGATACGCAGTATTTT. Its translation: CASRGGTGGIDTQYF. The chain employs TRBV28 and TRBJ2-3; 12 bases fit TRBD1. Unmatched junction bases numbered 7, after V lost 6 bases and J lost 6 bases. Looked up from germline, CDR1 is MDHEN and CDR2 is SYDVKM. The CDR3 sequence is 15 residues long.

This chain connects TRBV18 to TRBJ2-1, with a weak D call TRBD2 (6 bases). With 5 bases removed from V and 1 base from J, the gap between germline ends came to 9 bases. The CDR3 contains 14 residues. CDR1 and CDR2 (germline): KGHSH, LQKENI. CDR3 amino acids: CASSSGVSYNEQFF. CDR3 bases: TGTGCCAGCTCATCGGGGGTGTCCTACAATGAGCAGTTCTTC.

V usage is TRBV6-5 and J usage is TRBJ2-7, with 10 nucleotides matching TRBD1. Germline V gene lookup returns CDR1 MNHEY and CDR2 SVGAGI. V was clipped by 9 bases and J by 4 bases; unmatched bases: 6. The length of the CDR3 is 13 residues. CDR3 bases: TGTGCCAGTATCGGGACAGGGGATTACGAGCAGTACTTC. Its translation is CASIGTGDYEQYF.

This chain links TRBV5-4 with TRBJ1-2; D gene ambiguous. The germline CDR1 and CDR2 sequences are SGHNT and YYREEE (reference sequence). The CDR3 spans 14 residues. Trimming shortened V by 3 bases and J by 8 bases, and 17 bases separated the two germline ends. The CDR3 DNA sequence: TGTGCCAGCAGCTCCGCCCTGTCCCGGTGGGGCTACACCTTC. Amino acid sequence: CASSSALSRWGYTF.

The count of this clone is one. J is TRBJ1-6 and V is TRBV28; TRBD1 might be the D (5 bases). There are 16 residues in the CDR3. Germline V lookup: CDR1 MDHEN, CDR2 SYDVKM. The V end lost 7 bases, the J end lost 1 base, and 14 bases lay between the germline ends. Written as DNA, the CDR3 is TGTGCCAGCAACTCGGGGGGTTCATCCTATAATTCACCCCTCCACTTT. The encoded protein is CASNSGGSSYNSPLHF.

The chain recombines TRBV4-3 with TRBJ2-7; the D is unclear. Germline CDR1 is LGHNA and CDR2 is YSLEER. CDR3 size: 13 residues. Deletions cut 0 bases from V and 5 bases from J, with 8 bases between. The DNA of the CDR3 is TGCGCCAGCAGCCAAGATACTAACGACGAGCAGTACTTC. Translating it yields CASSQDTNDEQYF.

V and J are TRBV5-4 and TRBJ2-1; D is possibly TRBD1 (5 bases). The CDR3 extends over 14 amino acids. Deletions cut 2 bases from V and 10 bases from J, with 16 bases between. Germline V gene data show CDR1 as SGHNT and CDR2 as YYREEE (reference sequence). CDR3 bases: TGTGCCAGCAGCTTTGGGGCCGCTCGTCGGGAGCAGTTCTTC. Residues: CASSFGAARREQFF.

This chain uses TRBV4-3 with TRBJ2-3; TRBD1 aligns across 7 bases. Trimming at V came to 4 bases and at J to 3 bases, leaving 16 bases not matched to a gene. Germline V lookup: CDR1 LGHNA, CDR2 YSLEER. The CDR3 has 18 residues. CDR3 sequence (DNA): TGCGCCAGCAGCCGGAATCCCTCTATGACAGGGTTTACAGATACGCAGTATTTT. This codes for CASSRNPSMTGFTDTQYF.

J is TRBJ2-4 and V is TRBV4-1, with a tentative D call TRBD2 (5 bases). Trimming left V 0 bases short and J 8 bases short, with 17 bases between. The CDR3 spans 16 residues. Germline CDR1 is MGHRA and CDR2 is YSYEKL. CDR3 sequence (DNA): TGCGCCAGCAGCCAAGATAGAGGAGGATCCGGAGACATTCAGTACTTC. This encodes CASSQDRGGSGDIQYF.

This sequence joins TRBV5-4 and TRBJ1-2, with TRBD1 identical over 8 bases. Germline CDR1 and CDR2: SGHNT and YYREEE (reference sequence). The CDR3 runs 15 residues. The trim removed 3 bases at V and 2 bases at J, leaving 6 bases unmatched. This chain's CDR3 is CASSSPRGPNYGYTF. The CDR3 coding sequence is TGTGCCAGCAGCTCCCCCAGGGGGCCAAACTATGGCTACACCTTC.

V and J are TRBV2 and TRBJ1-1, with 7 bases matching TRBD1. The CDR3 has 15 residues. The V gene end was trimmed by 4 bases and the J gene end by 1 base; junction bases not matched to a gene: 6. Germline CDR1 SNHLY, CDR2 FYNNEI. DNA of the CDR3: TGTGCCAGCAGTGTGAACAGGGGATCGAACACTGAAGCTTTCTTT. Translated, it gives CASSVNRGSNTEAFF.